This T cell receptor beta chain was found in a study of low-dose radiotherapy and immunotherapy resistance in tumors. On the study more broadly: Every two weeks patients got nivolumab 240 mg flat dose, plus ipilimumab 1 mg/kg every six weeks, intravenously.

Germline lookup yields CDR1 SGHRS and CDR2 YFSETQ. The CDR3 contains 16 residues. Trimming shortened V by 0 bases and J by 8 bases, and 17 bases separated the two germline ends. Time point noted: after trial treatment. Stated treatment: LDRT plus nivolumab, ipilimumab, low-dose cyclophosphamide and aspirin (RACIN trial). TRAV- and TRBV-specific primers were used for first-strand cDNA, which covered alpha and beta chains. The TCRs were subjected to amplification over roughly 18 PCR cycles employing a constant-region primer in conjunction with a V-primer adapter. TCRdb passed the reads through MiXCR, listing each CDR3 protein once. The data show 30,000 to 45,000 distinct CDR3 sequences, with around 20% seen just once and under 9.5% held by the top ten.

V gene TRBV5-1 combines with J gene TRBJ1-4, with no clear D. The sample was PBMCs, taken after low-dose radiotherapy plus immunotherapy. This TCR was recovered from a female donor with ovarian cancer. CDR3 DNA sequence: TGCGCCAGCAGCTTGGTCATGTCTGGGGATCAAGAAAAACTGTTTTTT. The encoded protein is CASSLVMSGDQEKLFF.